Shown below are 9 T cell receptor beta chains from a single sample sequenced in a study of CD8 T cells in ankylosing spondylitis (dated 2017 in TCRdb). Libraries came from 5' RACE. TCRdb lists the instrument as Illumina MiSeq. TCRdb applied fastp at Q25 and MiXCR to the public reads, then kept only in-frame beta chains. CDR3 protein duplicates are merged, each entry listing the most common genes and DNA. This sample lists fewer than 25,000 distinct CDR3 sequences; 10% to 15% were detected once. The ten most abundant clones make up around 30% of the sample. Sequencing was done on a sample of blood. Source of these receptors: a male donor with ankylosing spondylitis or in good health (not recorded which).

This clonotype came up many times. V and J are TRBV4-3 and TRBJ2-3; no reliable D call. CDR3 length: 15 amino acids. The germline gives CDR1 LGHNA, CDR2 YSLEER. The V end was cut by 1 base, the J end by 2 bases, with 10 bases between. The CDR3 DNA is TGCGCCAGCAGCCAAGTGGGTGCATTCACAGATACGCAGTATTTT. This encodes CASSQVGAFTDTQYF.

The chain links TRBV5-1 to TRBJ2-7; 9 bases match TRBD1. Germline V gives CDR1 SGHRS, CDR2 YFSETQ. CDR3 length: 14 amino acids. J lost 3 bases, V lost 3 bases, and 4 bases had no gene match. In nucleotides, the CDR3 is TGCGCCAGCAGCTCAGACAGGGGGGGCTACGAGCAGTACTTC. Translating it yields CASSSDRGGYEQYF.

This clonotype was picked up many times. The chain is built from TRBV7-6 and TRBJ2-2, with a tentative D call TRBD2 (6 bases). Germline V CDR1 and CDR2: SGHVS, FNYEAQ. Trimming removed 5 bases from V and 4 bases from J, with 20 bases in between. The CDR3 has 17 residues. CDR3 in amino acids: CASSPGLRRDPTGELFF. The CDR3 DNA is TGTGCCAGCAGCCCGGGACTTCGCCGGGATCCCACCGGGGAGCTGTTTTTT.

DNA for the CDR3: TGCAGTGTGGGACTAGCTAAGACCGAGCAGTTCTTC. As protein: CSVGLAKTEQFF. The V gene is TRBV20-1, the J gene TRBJ2-1; 9 bases align to TRBD2. CDR3 length equals 12 residues. Germline CDR1 is DFQATT and CDR2 is SNEGSKA (reference sequence). Losses at the gene ends were 7 bases for V and 10 bases for J; bases not matched to a gene: 8.

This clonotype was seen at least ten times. As DNA, the CDR3 is TGCAGCGTTGAGGCCCGGGGCGAGAACTACGAGCAGTACGTC. Protein sequence: CSVEARGENYEQYV. The rearrangement links TRBV29-1 to TRBJ2-7, with D possibly being TRBD1 or TRBD2 (5 bases each). Germline V lookup: CDR1 SQVTM, CDR2 ANQGSEA. V was trimmed by 3 bases and J by 3 bases, leaving 15 bases between them. This CDR3 comprises 14 residues.

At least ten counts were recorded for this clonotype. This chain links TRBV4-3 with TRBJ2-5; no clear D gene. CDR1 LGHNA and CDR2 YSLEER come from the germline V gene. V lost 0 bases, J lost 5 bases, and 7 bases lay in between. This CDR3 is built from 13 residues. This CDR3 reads CASSQDPGETQYF. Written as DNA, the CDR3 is TGCGCCAGCAGCCAAGACCCCGGGGAGACCCAGTACTTC.

The CDR3 spells CSVGTGNLGTDTQYF. The CDR3 DNA reads TGCAGCGTTGGGACAGGGAACTTGGGCACAGATACGCAGTATTTT. V is TRBV29-1 and J is TRBJ2-3, with 8 positions matching TRBD1. V lost 4 bases to trimming and J lost 1 base; unmatched junction nucleotides: 7. The CDR3 has 15 residues. CDR1 SQVTM and CDR2 ANQGSEA come from the germline V gene.

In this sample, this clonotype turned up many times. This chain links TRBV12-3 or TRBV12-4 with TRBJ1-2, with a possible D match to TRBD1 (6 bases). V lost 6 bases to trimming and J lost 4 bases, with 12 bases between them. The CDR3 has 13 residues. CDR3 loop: CASSLQGTYGYTF. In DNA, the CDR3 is TGTGCCAGCAGCCTCCAGGGGACCTATGGCTACACCTTC.

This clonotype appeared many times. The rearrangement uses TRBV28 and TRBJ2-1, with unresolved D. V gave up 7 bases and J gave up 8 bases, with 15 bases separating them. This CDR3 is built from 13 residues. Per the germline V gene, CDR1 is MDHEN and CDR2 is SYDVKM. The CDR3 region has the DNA TGTGCCAGCACCTTGAGACGCGACGATGAGCAGTTCTTC. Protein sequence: CASTLRRDDEQFF.